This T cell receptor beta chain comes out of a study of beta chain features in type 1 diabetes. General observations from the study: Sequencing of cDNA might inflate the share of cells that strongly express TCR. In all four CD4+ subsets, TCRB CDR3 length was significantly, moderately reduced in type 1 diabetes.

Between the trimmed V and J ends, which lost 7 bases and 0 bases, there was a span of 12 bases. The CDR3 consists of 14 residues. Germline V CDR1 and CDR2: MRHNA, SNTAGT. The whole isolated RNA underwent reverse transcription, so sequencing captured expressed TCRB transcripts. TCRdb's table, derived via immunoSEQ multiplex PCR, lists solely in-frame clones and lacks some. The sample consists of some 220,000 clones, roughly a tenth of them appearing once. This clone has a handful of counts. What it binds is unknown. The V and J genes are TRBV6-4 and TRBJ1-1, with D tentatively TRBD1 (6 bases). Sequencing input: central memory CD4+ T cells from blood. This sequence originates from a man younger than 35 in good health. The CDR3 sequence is CASKETGLNTEAFF. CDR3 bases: TGTGCCAGCAAAGAGACAGGTCTGAACACTGAAGCTTTCTTT.